This is a list of T cell receptor beta chains from one sample in a study of long-term antiretroviral therapy in people with HIV. Some clones are missing from TCRdb's copy, which holds only in-frame ones; the method was immunoSEQ multiplex PCR. The sample shows under 45,000 clones, around 83% of them seen only once. The sample consisted of unsorted PBMCs, taken 1 year after starting antiretroviral therapy. Every receptor here comes from a man aged 18 to 29 with HIV. CDR3s include the opening cysteine and the closing phenylalanine or tryptophan. The D gene is left open where the match is weak. Some rows have no size entry. The others give once, few or many, or a class for an expanded clone.

J,size,D,V,DNA,CDR3
TRBJ2-4,NA,NA,TRBV28,TGTGCCAGCACGTGGGGAGCCAAAAACATTCAGTACTTC,CASTWGAKNIQYF
TRBJ1-5,few,NA,TRBV28,TGTGCCAGCAGTTTAATGGGCGGGAATCAGCCCCAGCATTTT,CASSLMGGNQPQHF
TRBJ1-1,NA,NA,TRBV7-8,TGTGCCAGCAGCTTAATTAACAGGTTTATAACACTGGGTGACACTGAAGCTTTCTTT,CASSLINRFITLGDTEAFF
TRBJ2-7,NA,TRBD1,TRBV28,TGTGCCAGCAGTTTCCTACAGGGGCGCGAGCAGTACTTC,CASSFLQGREQYF
TRBJ1-3,once,NA,TRBV5-1,TGCGCCAGCAGCTTGAAGAGCTCTGGAAACACCATATATTTT,CASSLKSSGNTIYF
TRBJ2-3,NA,NA,TRBV7-9,TGTGCCAGCAGCTCCAGTGGGGGTTCTAGCACAGATACGCAGTATTTT,CASSSSGGSSTDTQYF
TRBJ2-2,NA,NA,TRBV9,TGTGCCAGCAGCGTAGCGGACAGCGGGAATACCGGGGAGCTGTTTTTT,CASSVADSGNTGELFF
TRBJ1-2,NA,TRBD1,TRBV27,TGTGCCAGCAGGTTTACAGGGGGTACTTTAAACTATGGCTACACCTTC,CASRFTGGTLNYGYTF
TRBJ2-4,NA,TRBD2,TRBV28,TGTGCCAGCAGTGACAAACCGGGACTAGCGGGAAGACTAGCCAAAAACATTCAGTACTTC,CASSDKPGLAGRLAKNIQYF
TRBJ1-2,NA,TRBD1,TRBV19,TGTGCCAGTAGTAGCGGACAGGGGGCGAGGGTCTATGGCTACACCTTC,CASSSGQGARVYGYTF
TRBJ1-4,NA,TRBD1,TRBV7-7,TGTGCTAGCAGCCCGGGGACAGGGGGGACTAATGAAAAACTGTTTTTT,CASSPGTGGTNEKLFF
TRBJ2-1,NA,TRBD2,TRBV28,TGTGCCAGCAGCACCTTAGCGGGAGGGCCCTACAATGAGCAGTTCTTC,CASSTLAGGPYNEQFF
TRBJ2-1,NA,TRBD1,TRBV13,TGTGCCAGCAGCTTAGGGACAGGGGGTAACAATGAGCAGTTCTTC,CASSLGTGGNNEQFF
TRBJ1-1,few,NA,TRBV28,TGTGCCAGCAGTTATTCAGAGAGCATGAACACTGAAGCTTTCTTT,CASSYSESMNTEAFF
TRBJ1-1,NA,NA,TRBV11-2,TGTGCCAGCAGCTCACTCGACTCCTCCGACTCTGGCACTGAAGCTTTCTTT,CASSSLDSSDSGTEAFF
TRBJ2-5,once,NA,TRBV27,TGTGCCAGCAGTTTAAGAGGGAGTGCGCAAGAGACCCAGTACTTC,CASSLRGSAQETQYF
TRBJ2-7,NA,NA,TRBV7-6,TGTGCCAGCAGTTGGGACCTAGCGTCCGAGCAGTACTTC,CASSWDLASEQYF
TRBJ2-1,NA,TRBD2,TRBV29-1,TGCAGCGTCATCGGGACTAGCGGGAGTAGCAATGAGCAGTTCTTC,CSVIGTSGSSNEQFF
TRBJ2-7,NA,NA,TRBV6-1,TGTGCCAGCACTACGAACTACGAGCAGTACTTC,CASTTNYEQYF
TRBJ2-7,NA,NA,TRBV10-3,TGTGCCACTCAGGACGGAATAGCTCACTACGAGCAGTACTTC,CATQDGIAHYEQYF
TRBJ1-5,NA,TRBD1,TRBV7-2,TGTGCCAGCAGCCCATCAAGGGGACAGGGAATGCAGCAGCCCCAGCATTTT,CASSPSRGQGMQQPQHF
TRBJ2-3,NA,NA,TRBV9,TGTGCCAGCAGCGTAGAGGGCGCCAGCACAGATACGCAGTATTTT,CASSVEGASTDTQYF
TRBJ1-2,NA,NA,TRBV5-1,TGCGCCAGCAGCCTCCGCGGGGACGGCTACACCTTC,CASSLRGDGYTF
TRBJ2-7,few,TRBD1,TRBV4-1,TGCGCCAGCAGCCGGACAACGACAGGGGGATACGAGCAGTACTTC,CASSRTTTGGYEQYF
TRBJ1-1,NA,TRBD1,TRBV5-1,TGCGCCAGCAGCTTGGAAACAGGGGTAGAACCTGAAGCTTTCTTT,CASSLETGVEPEAFF
TRBJ1-1,NA,NA,TRBV27,TGTGCCAGCAGTCCCGGGACGGGTGAGATGAACACTGAAGCTTTCTTT,CASSPGTGEMNTEAFF
TRBJ2-1,NA,NA,TRBV11-3,TGTGCCAGCAGCTTAGCTTGGGGGGCGGAGCAGTTCTTC,CASSLAWGAEQFF
TRBJ2-1,few,TRBD2,TRBV7-9,TGTGCCAGCAGCTTCCCCTCGACTAGCGGGGGTGGCAATGAGCAGTTCTTC,CASSFPSTSGGGNEQFF
TRBJ1-3,few,NA,TRBV25-1,TGTGCCAGCAGTGGTGAGAGGGGCTCTGGAAACACCATATATTTT,CASSGERGSGNTIYF
TRBJ2-1,NA,TRBD2,TRBV6-1,TGTGCCAGCACCCTGTTAGCGGGCAAAAACAATGAGCAGTTCTTC,CASTLLAGKNNEQFF
TRBJ1-1,NA,TRBD1,TRBV7-9,TGTGCCAGCAGCTCGCCACCCGGGACAGGGAACACTGAAGCTTTCTTT,CASSSPPGTGNTEAFF
TRBJ1-1,NA,NA,TRBV7-8,TGTGCCAGCAGCTTAGGGCTAAGTACTGAAGCTTTCTTT,CASSLGLSTEAFF
TRBJ2-1,NA,NA,TRBV18,TGTGCCAGCTCACAGAAAGACGACGGTTACAATGAGCAGTTCTTC,CASSQKDDGYNEQFF
TRBJ1-1,few,NA,TRBV10-1,TGCGCCAGCAGTGAGGACAGGAGGAACACTGAAGCTTTCTTT,CASSEDRRNTEAFF
TRBJ1-4,NA,NA,TRBV4-1,TGCGCCAGCAGCCAAGGCTACGAGGGGCACAATGAAAAACTGTTTTTT,CASSQGYEGHNEKLFF
TRBJ2-1,NA,NA,TRBV27,TGTGCCAGCAGTGGGGGGTCCCTCCATGAGCAGTTCTTC,CASSGGSLHEQFF
TRBJ2-3,NA,TRBD2,TRBV9,TGTGCCAGCAGCGTAGAGTCGGCGGGAGGGCCAAGTGATACGCAGTATTTT,CASSVESAGGPSDTQYF
TRBJ2-7,NA,NA,TRBV19,TGTGCCAGTAGTATTCGGATAACCTACGAGCAGTACTTC,CASSIRITYEQYF
TRBJ1-1,NA,NA,TRBV27,TGTGCCAGCAGTGAACAGGGTTTGAACACTGAAGCTTTCTTT,CASSEQGLNTEAFF
TRBJ1-2,NA,NA,TRBV7-8,TGTGCCAGCAGCTTAGGGGGAGTGGGGTCTGGCTACACCTTC,CASSLGGVGSGYTF
TRBJ2-5,NA,NA,TRBV19,TGTGCGGCGAGAGAGACCCAGTACTTC,CAARETQYF
TRBJ2-1,NA,NA,TRBV7-6,TGTGCCAGCAGCTTGTTGCTAGCGTCGATTTCCTACAATGAGCAGTTCTTC,CASSLLLASISYNEQFF